The rows below give T cell receptor beta chains drawn from one sample of a study of CD8+ T cells in alopecia areata. Data came from immunoSEQ multiplex PCR; TCRdb stores just in-frame clones and leaves some out. The sample holds under 150,000 clones, roughly three fifths seen once. The specimen was CD4+ T cells sorted from blood, collected at week 24, from a patient treated with tofacitinib. The receptors come from a human donor with alopecia areata. CDR3s include the opening cysteine and the closing phenylalanine or tryptophan. D genes are given only for firm matches. Not every row has a clone size; where given, it reads once, few, many or a size class.

v_call	d_call	clone_size	j_call	cdr3_aa	cdr3_nt
TRBV9	NA	NA	TRBJ2-5	CASSVGYGGLQETQYF	TGTGCCAGCAGCGTAGGTTACGGGGGACTGCAAGAGACCCAGTACTTC
TRBV25-1	NA	NA	TRBJ2-1	CASSDSRQTYNEQFF	TGTGCCAGCAGTGACAGCCGACAAACCTACAATGAGCAGTTCTTC
TRBV6-5	NA	NA	TRBJ2-3	CASSYGGSTDTQYF	TGTGCCAGCAGTTACGGGGGGAGCACAGATACGCAGTATTTT
TRBV13	NA	few	TRBJ1-2	CASSLKPGGYTF	TGTGCCAGCAGCTTGAAGCCAGGTGGCTACACCTTC
TRBV30	NA	NA	TRBJ1-6	CAWSVLTPGNSPLHF	TGTGCCTGGAGTGTACTAACGCCTGGTAATTCACCCCTCCACTTT
TRBV6-5	NA	NA	TRBJ2-3	CASSYLGDTQYF	TGTGCCAGCAGTTATTTGGGGGATACGCAGTATTTT
TRBV2	NA	once	TRBJ2-1	CASSKRDVLFF	TGTGCCAGCAGTAAAAGGGACGTTCTGTTCTTC
TRBV7-2	TRBD2	NA	TRBJ2-7	CASSPERGNEQYF	TGTGCCAGCAGCCCCGAGCGGGGAAACGAGCAGTACTTC
TRBV4-1	NA	NA	TRBJ2-2	CASSPPGRHTGELFF	TGCGCCAGCAGCCCACCGGGGAGGCACACCGGGGAGCTGTTTTTT
TRBV5-1	NA	NA	TRBJ1-2	CASSLDNYGYTF	TGCGCCAGCAGCTTAGACAACTATGGCTACACCTTC
TRBV9	TRBD1	NA	TRBJ1-6	CASSWTGYNSPLHF	TGTGCCAGCAGTTGGACAGGGTATAATTCACCCCTCCACTTT
TRBV5-6	NA	NA	TRBJ2-1	CASSLSPQNEQFF	TGTGCCAGCAGCCTCTCCCCTCAAAATGAGCAGTTCTTC
TRBV6-5	TRBD2	NA	TRBJ2-3	CASSYSTGAGGFTQYF	TGTGCCAGCAGTTACTCGACCGGAGCGGGGGGGTTCACGCAGTATTTT
TRBV2	NA	once	TRBJ1-2	CASSERANYGYTF	TGTGCCAGCAGTGAACGCGCTAACTATGGCTACACCTTC
TRBV2	NA	NA	TRBJ2-1	CASSQRLGQRNEQFF	TGTGCCAGCAGTCAGAGGCTAGGGCAAAGGAATGAGCAGTTCTTC
TRBV4-3	NA	NA	TRBJ1-2	CASSHSGVGYTF	TGCGCCAGCAGCCATTCAGGGGTTGGCTACACCTTC
TRBV5-4	NA	NA	TRBJ1-2	CASSSPTNYGYTF	TGTGCCAGCAGCTCGCCAACTAACTATGGCTACACCTTC
TRBV7-2	NA	once	TRBJ1-1	CASRKKWADEAFF	TGTGCCAGCAGAAAGAAATGGGCGGATGAAGCTTTCTTT
TRBV11-2	NA	NA	TRBJ2-7	CASSLDPYSYEQYF	TGTGCCAGCAGCTTAGACCCATACTCCTACGAGCAGTACTTC
TRBV5-7	NA	NA	TRBJ2-7	CASSLDRAGEQYF	TGTGCCAGCAGCTTGGACAGGGCGGGAGAGCAGTACTTC
TRBV29-1	TRBD2	NA	TRBJ2-7	CSVRTSGGGEQYF	TGCAGCGTTCGAACTAGCGGGGGCGGTGAGCAGTACTTC
TRBV12-5	TRBD1	NA	TRBJ2-1	CASVGGQGYNEQFF	TGTGCTAGTGTCGGAGGACAGGGCTACAATGAGCAGTTCTTC
TRBV5-1	TRBD1	few	TRBJ1-5	CASSLGDRFNQPQHF	TGCGCCAGCAGCTTGGGGGACAGGTTTAATCAGCCCCAGCATTTT
TRBV18	TRBD1	few	TRBJ2-7	CASSRGQGPYEQYF	TGTGCCAGCTCCCGGGGACAGGGCCCCTACGAGCAGTACTTC
TRBV11-2	NA	NA	TRBJ2-3	CASSLARDRRQYF	TGTGCCAGCAGCTTAGCCCGGGACCGGAGGCAGTATTTT
TRBV13	NA	NA	TRBJ2-7	CASSGDTHSYEQYF	TGTGCCAGCAGTGGGGACACCCACTCCTACGAGCAGTACTTC
TRBV7-9	NA	NA	TRBJ1-6	CASSLVMTRGSPLHF	TGTGCCAGCAGCTTAGTTATGACTCGGGGGTCACCCCTCCACTTT
TRBV27	NA	NA	TRBJ1-2	CASSLSVSNYGYTF	TGTGCCAGCAGTTTATCGGTTTCCAACTATGGCTACACCTTC
TRBV27	TRBD1	NA	TRBJ2-7	CASTHLSQGSNEQYF	TGTGCCAGCACCCACCTCTCACAGGGGTCCAACGAGCAGTACTTC
TRBV4-2	NA	NA	TRBJ2-5	CASSQEEETQYF	TGTGCCAGCAGCCAAGAAGAAGAGACCCAGTACTTC
TRBV4-2	TRBD2	NA	TRBJ2-4	CASSQEVNKGLAGVTAKNIQYF	TGTGCCAGCAGCCAAGAAGTGAACAAGGGACTAGCGGGGGTGACGGCCAAAAACATTCAGTACTTC
TRBV4-2	NA	NA	TRBJ2-3	CASGGVGPDTQYF	TGTGCCAGCGGCGGGGTGGGCCCAGATACGCAGTATTTT